The entry below gives a single TCR beta chain sequence along with its context. What it binds is not known. This record comes from a study of post-analysis software for immune sequencing data. General study findings and limits: A few TRBV segments occurring more often in patients than controls included TRBV5-6, TRBV5-1 and TRBV20-1.

V was cut by 4 bases and J by 4 bases, with 17 bases left in between. This CDR3 comprises 15 residues. Germline V gives CDR1 MNHNS, CDR2 SASEGT. cDNA libraries of TCR beta carried unique molecular identifiers. TCRdb reanalysed the PCR reads using MiXCR and keeps one entry per CDR3 protein. This sample carries approximately 660,000 distinct CDR3 sequences, roughly three fifths of them seen once, and the ten largest clones take approximately 10%. The sequence derives from a girl aged 2-10 years with multiple sclerosis. The chain joins TRBV6-1 to TRBJ2-7; D is unclear. The sequenced sample was blood. The CDR3 region has the DNA TGTGCCAGCAGTGCCTCGCTCATCGCCGGGTACGAGCAGTACTTC. Its translation is CASSASLIAGYEQYF.